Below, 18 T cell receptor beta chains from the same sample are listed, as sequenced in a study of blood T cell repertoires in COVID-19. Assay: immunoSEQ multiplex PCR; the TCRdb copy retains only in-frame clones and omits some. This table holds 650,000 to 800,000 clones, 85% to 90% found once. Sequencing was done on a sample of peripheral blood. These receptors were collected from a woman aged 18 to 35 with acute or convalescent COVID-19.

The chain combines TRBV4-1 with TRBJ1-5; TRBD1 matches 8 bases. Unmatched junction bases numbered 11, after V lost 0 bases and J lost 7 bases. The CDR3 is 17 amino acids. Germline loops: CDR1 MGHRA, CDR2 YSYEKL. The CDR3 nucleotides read TGCGCCAGCAGCCAAGAGGGCAGTCGGACAGGGATGCAGCCCCAGCATTTT. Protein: CASSQEGSRTGMQPQHF.

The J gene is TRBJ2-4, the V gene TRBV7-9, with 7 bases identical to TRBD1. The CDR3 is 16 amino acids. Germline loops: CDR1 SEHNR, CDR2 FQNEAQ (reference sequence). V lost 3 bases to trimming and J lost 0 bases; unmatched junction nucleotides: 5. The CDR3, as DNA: TGTGCCAGCAGCTTTGGGACAGCATTAGCCAAAAACATTCAGTACTTC. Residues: CASSFGTALAKNIQYF.

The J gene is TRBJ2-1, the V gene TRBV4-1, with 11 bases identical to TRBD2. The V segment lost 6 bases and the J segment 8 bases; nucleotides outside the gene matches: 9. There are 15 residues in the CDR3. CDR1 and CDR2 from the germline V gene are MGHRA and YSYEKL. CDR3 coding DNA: TGCGCCAGCAGTTCTCTAGCGGGGGGTTTGGATGAGCAGTTCTTC. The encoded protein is CASSSLAGGLDEQFF.

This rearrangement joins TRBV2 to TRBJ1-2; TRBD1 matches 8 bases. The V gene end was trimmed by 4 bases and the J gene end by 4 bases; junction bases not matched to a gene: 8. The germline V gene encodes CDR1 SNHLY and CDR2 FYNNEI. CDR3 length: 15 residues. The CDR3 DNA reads TGTGCCAGCAGTGCGTACAGGGGGTATAGCTATGGCTACACCTTC. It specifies CASSAYRGYSYGYTF.

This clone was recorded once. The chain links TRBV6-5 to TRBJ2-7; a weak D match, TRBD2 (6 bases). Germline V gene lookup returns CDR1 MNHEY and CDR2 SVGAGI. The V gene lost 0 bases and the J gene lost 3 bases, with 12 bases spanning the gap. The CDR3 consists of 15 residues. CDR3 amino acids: CASSYSRPDYYEQYF. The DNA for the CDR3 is TGTGCCAGCAGTTACTCGAGGCCGGACTACTACGAGCAGTACTTC.

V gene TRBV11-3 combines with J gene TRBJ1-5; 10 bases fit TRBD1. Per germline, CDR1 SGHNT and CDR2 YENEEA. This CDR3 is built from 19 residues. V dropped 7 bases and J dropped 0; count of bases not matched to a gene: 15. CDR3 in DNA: TGTGCCAGCATTTTAGCGGGGACAGGGGTCTATGTTAGCAATCAGCCCCAGCATTTT. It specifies CASILAGTGVYVSNQPQHF.

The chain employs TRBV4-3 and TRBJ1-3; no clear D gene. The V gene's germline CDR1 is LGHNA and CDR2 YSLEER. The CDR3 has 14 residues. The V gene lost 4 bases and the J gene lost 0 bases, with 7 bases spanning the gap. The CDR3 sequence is CASSRYSSGNTIYF. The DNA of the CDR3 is TGCGCCAGCAGCCGATATAGCTCTGGAAACACCATATATTTT.

In DNA form, the CDR3 reads TGTGCCAGCAGCCTCCCTGGGTTGGGGGCCAATGAGCAGTTCTTC. As protein: CASSLPGLGANEQFF. The chain combines TRBV14 with TRBJ2-1, with TRBD1 as a possible D gene (6 bases). The CDR3 has 15 residues. Trimming stripped 4 bases from V and 6 bases from J, with 16 bases between. Germline assignment: CDR1 SGHDN and CDR2 FVKESK.

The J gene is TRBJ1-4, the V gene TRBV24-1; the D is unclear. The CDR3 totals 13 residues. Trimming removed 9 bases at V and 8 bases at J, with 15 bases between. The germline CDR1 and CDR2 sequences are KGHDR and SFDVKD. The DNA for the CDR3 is TGTGCCACCGGAGACTCGACCACCGAAAAACTGTTTTTT. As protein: CATGDSTTEKLFF.

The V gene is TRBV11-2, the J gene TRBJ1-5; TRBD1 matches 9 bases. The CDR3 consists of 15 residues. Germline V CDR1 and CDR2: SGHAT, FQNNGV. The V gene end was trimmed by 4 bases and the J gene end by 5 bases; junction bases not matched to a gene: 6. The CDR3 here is CASSSHRGRDQPQHF. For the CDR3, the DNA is TGTGCCAGCAGCTCCCACAGGGGGCGAGATCAGCCCCAGCATTTT.

The CDR3 DNA follows: TGCAGCGTTGGGGGGGGCTACAATGAGCAGTTCTTC. This translates into CSVGGGYNEQFF. The chain uses TRBV29-1 and TRBJ2-1; TRBD2 matches 7 bases. J lost 3 bases, V lost 4 bases, and 0 bases had no gene match. Germline CDR1 is SQVTM and CDR2 is ANQGSEA. The CDR3 runs to 12 residues.

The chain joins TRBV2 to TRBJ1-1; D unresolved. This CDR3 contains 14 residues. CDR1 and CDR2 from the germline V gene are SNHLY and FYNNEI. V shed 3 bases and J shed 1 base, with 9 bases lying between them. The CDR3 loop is CASSDIAENTEAFF. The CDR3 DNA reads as TGTGCCAGCAGTGACATTGCGGAGAACACTGAAGCTTTCTTT.

CDR3 bases: TGTGCCAGCAGCTTATTCGGGGGTTTAGGTGAGACCCAGTACTTC. Amino acids: CASSLFGGLGETQYF. The chain combines TRBV7-8 with TRBJ2-5; D is possibly TRBD2 (6 bases). CDR1 and CDR2 (germline): SGHVS, FQNEAQ. The CDR3 is 15 residues long. The V gene lost 2 bases and the J gene lost 5 bases, with 15 bases spanning the gap.

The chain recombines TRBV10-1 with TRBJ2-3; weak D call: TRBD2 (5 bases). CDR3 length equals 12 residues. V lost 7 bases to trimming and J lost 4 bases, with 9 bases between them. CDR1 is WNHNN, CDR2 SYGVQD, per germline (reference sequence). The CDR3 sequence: CASNAGADTQYF. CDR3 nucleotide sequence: TGCGCCAGCAACGCCGGGGCAGATACGCAGTATTTT.

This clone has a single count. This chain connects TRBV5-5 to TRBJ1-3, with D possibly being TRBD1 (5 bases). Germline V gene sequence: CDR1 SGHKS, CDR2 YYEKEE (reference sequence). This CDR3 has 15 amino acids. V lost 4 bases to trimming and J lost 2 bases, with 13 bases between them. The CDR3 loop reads CASSPGTSTGNTIYF. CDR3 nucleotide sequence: TGTGCCAGCAGCCCAGGGACTTCCACTGGAAACACCATATATTTT.

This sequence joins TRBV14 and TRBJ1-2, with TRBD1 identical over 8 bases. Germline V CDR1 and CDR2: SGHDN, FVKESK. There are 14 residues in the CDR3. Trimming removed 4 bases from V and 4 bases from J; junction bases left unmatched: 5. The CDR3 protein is CASSRIGQGYGYTF. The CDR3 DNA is TGTGCCAGCAGCCGAATAGGACAGGGCTATGGCTACACCTTC.

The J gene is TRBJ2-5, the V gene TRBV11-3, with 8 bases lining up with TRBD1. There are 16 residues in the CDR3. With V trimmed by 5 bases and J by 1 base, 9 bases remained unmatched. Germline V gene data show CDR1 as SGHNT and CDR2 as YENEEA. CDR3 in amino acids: CASSTTDRVGQETQYF. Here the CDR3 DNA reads TGTGCCAGCAGCACCACGGACAGGGTGGGCCAAGAGACCCAGTACTTC.

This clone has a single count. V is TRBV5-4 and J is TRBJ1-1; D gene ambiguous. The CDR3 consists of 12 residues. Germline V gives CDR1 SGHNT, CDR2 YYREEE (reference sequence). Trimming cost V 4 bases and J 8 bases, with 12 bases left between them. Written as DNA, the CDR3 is TGTGCCAGCAGCCCCCTCAGCGGGGAAGCTTTCTTT. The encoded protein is CASSPLSGEAFF.